The 20 T cell receptor beta chains listed next were all sequenced from one sample in a study of Graves' ophthalmopathy and Graves' hyperthyroidism. RNA transcripts were the template, and TCR beta CDR3 regions were amplified from them. Following a first-round RT-PCR that used HTBI primers, a second-round multiplex PCR was carried out. TCRdb re-derived calls from the multiplex PCR reads in MiXCR, one entry per CDR3 protein. The data contain about 620,000 distinct CDR3 sequences, 22% of them singletons. Source material: peripheral blood. The source is a woman aged 18-35 years with stable Graves' hyperthyroidism. Some clones in this sample may be carry-over from other donors' samples.

On this clonotype: A much larger clone differs from this one at a single base, so this may be a read error. This rearrangement joins TRBV29-1 to TRBJ2-5; weak D call: TRBD2 (6 bases). The germline gives CDR1 SQVTM, CDR2 ANQGSEA. This CDR3 comprises 12 residues. The CDR3 sequence is CSVATSLETRYF. As DNA, the CDR3 is TGCAGCGTTGCCACTAGCTTAGAGACCCGGTACTTC.

This clonotype occurred many times. The genes are TRBV20-1 and TRBJ1-1; no firm D call. This CDR3 is 14 amino acids long. Per germline, CDR1 DFQATT and CDR2 SNEGSKA (reference sequence). Deletions cut 0 bases from V and 6 bases from J, with 14 bases between. This CDR3 reads CSARDRRGFSEAFF. DNA of the CDR3: TGCAGTGCTAGAGATCGACGGGGATTCTCTGAAGCTTTCTTT.

J is TRBJ2-2 and V is TRBV12-3 or TRBV12-4; D is undetermined. Deletions cut 3 bases from V and 3 bases from J, with 14 bases between. This CDR3 spans 16 amino acids. CDR3 sequence (DNA): TGTGCCAGCAGTTTTTATGTCGCTTTGGACACCGGGGAGCTGTTTTTT. Encoded protein: CASSFYVALDTGELFF.

This clonotype has a count of ten or more. The chain combines TRBV7-6 with TRBJ2-5; 11 bases line up with TRBD2. V lost 3 bases, J lost 5 bases, and 8 bases stayed unmatched. Per germline, CDR1 SGHVS and CDR2 FNYEAQ. There are 16 residues in the CDR3. The CDR3: CASSFLAGGPMETQYF. Written as DNA, the CDR3 is TGTGCCAGCAGCTTTTTAGCGGGGGGGCCTATGGAGACCCAGTACTTC.

Worth noting for this clonotype: This may arise from a read error, as a much more abundant clone is one base away. CDR3 DNA: TGTGCCAGCGGGGACAGGCGATATGGCTACAGCTTC. Translating it yields CASGDRRYGYSF. The chain has TRBV27 and TRBJ1-2; TRBD1 matches 8 bases. The germline V gene encodes CDR1 MNHEY and CDR2 SMNVEV (reference sequence). The CDR3 length is 12 residues.

In this sample, this clonotype turned up many times. A read error may produce the germline difference seen at one junction end. The chain combines TRBV12-5 with TRBJ1-1; D not certain. The CDR3 runs to 11 residues. In germline, CDR1 is LGHNT, CDR2 FRNRAP. CDR3 nucleotides: TGTCCTAGTGGTTCGACCACTGAAGCTTTCTTT. This gives the protein CPSGSTTEAFF.

This clonotype was picked up many times. The rearrangement links TRBV20-1 to TRBJ1-1; the match to TRBD1 covers 8 bases. CDR1 is DFQATT, CDR2 SNEGSKA, per germline (reference sequence). This CDR3 is built from 13 residues. V shed 2 bases and J 4 bases; nucleotides not matched to a gene: 3. The CDR3 sequence: CSARQGAVTEAFF. For the CDR3, the DNA is TGCAGTGCTAGACAGGGGGCGGTCACTGAAGCTTTCTTT.

CDR3: CASSVDGKGASSPLHF. Written as DNA, the CDR3 is TGTGCCAGCAGCGTAGATGGGAAGGGTGCTAGTTCACCCCTCCACTTT. The chain joins TRBV9 to TRBJ1-6; D not certain. CDR1 SGDLS and CDR2 YYNGEE come from the germline V gene. V was trimmed by 0 bases and J by 9 bases, leaving 16 bases between them. The CDR3 totals 16 residues.

There are many counts of this clonotype. The V gene is TRBV6-1, the J gene TRBJ2-2, with 7 bases that match TRBD1. The V and J ends lost 5 bases and 7 bases, in that order; junction bases with no gene match: 10. Germline assignment: CDR1 MNHNS and CDR2 SASEGT. This CDR3 has 15 amino acids. The CDR3 loop reads CASSLDRAPSGELFF. The DNA for the CDR3 is TGTGCCAGCAGTCTAGACAGGGCACCCAGCGGGGAGCTGTTTTTT.

This clonotype has at least ten counts. V gene TRBV6-5 combines with J gene TRBJ2-7; no definite D call. Trimming shortened V by 2 bases and J by 6 bases, and 11 bases separated the two germline ends. The CDR3 loop spans 13 amino acids. Germline V gene lookup returns CDR1 MNHEY and CDR2 SVGAGI. The CDR3 bases are TGTGCCAGCAGTTACGGGTTGACTGGCGAGCAGTACTTC. Protein product: CASSYGLTGEQYF.

This clonotype was recorded many times. CDR3 sequence: CAISWDSYEQYF. CDR3 coding DNA: TGTGCCATCAGTTGGGACTCCTACGAGCAGTACTTC. The V and J genes are TRBV10-3 and TRBJ2-7; D gene ambiguous. CDR3 length equals 12 residues. Trimming cost V 5 bases and J 0 bases, with 5 bases left between them. The germline V gene has CDR1 ENHRY and CDR2 SYGVKD.

This clonotype came up many times. The V and J genes are TRBV7-2 and TRBJ1-2; D is unclear. The CDR3 extends over 14 amino acids. Germline loops: CDR1 SGHTA, CDR2 FQGNSA. Deletions cut 2 bases from V and 2 bases from J, with 9 bases between. CDR3 in amino acids: CASSLPGLNYGYTF. The CDR3 DNA reads as TGTGCCAGCAGCTTACCGGGCCTCAACTATGGCTACACCTTC.

This clonotype appeared many times. This chain joins TRBV6-2 or TRBV6-3 and TRBJ2-7, with 10 bases matching TRBD1. The CDR3 runs 13 residues. CDR1 MNHEY and CDR2 SVGEGT come from the germline V gene. V dropped 10 bases and J dropped 2; count of bases not matched to a gene: 5. Here the CDR3 DNA reads TGTGCCACCACGGGACAGGGGACCTACGAGCAGTACTTC. It specifies CATTGQGTYEQYF.

Here the CDR3 DNA reads TGTGCCAGCGAGTACCAAGAGACCCAGTACTTC. It encodes CASEYQETQYF. The chain is built from TRBV6-1 and TRBJ2-5; D unclear. V lost 8 bases to trimming and J lost 0 bases, with 4 bases between them. This CDR3 has 11 amino acids. CDR1 is MNHNS, CDR2 SASEGT, per germline.

This clonotype showed up many times. The V call is TRBV28, the J call TRBJ2-2; D gene unclear. Trimming removed 6 bases at V and 4 bases at J, with 12 bases between. CDR3 length equals 14 residues. Germline CDR1 is MDHEN and CDR2 is SYDVKM. The CDR3 reads CASSLIRRTGELFF. DNA of the CDR3: TGTGCCAGCAGCCTCATACGTCGCACCGGGGAGCTGTTTTTT.

V gene TRBV7-2 combines with J gene TRBJ2-5; the D is unclear. Trimming stripped 0 bases from V and 7 bases from J, with 12 bases between. Germline CDR1 and CDR2: SGHTA and FQGNSA. The CDR3 runs to 14 residues. CDR3 in amino acids: CASSLASGFGTQYF. CDR3 coding DNA: TGTGCCAGCAGCTTAGCGTCCGGCTTTGGGACCCAGTACTTC.

In its sample, this clonotype was seen many times. This sequence joins TRBV4-1 and TRBJ1-5, with D perhaps matching TRBD1 (5 bases). CDR3 length: 13 amino acids. Germline V gene lookup returns CDR1 MGHRA and CDR2 YSYEKL. V shed 7 bases and J shed 4 bases, with 11 bases lying between them. CDR3 nucleotides: TGCGCCAGCAATGCAGGGCCTAATCAGCCCCAGCATTTT. Its protein is CASNAGPNQPQHF.

The rearrangement links TRBV6-2 or TRBV6-3 to TRBJ2-2; 10 nucleotides agree with TRBD2. The junction had 2 bases not matched to a gene; V was cut back by 2 bases and J by 5 bases. The germline gives CDR1 MNHEY, CDR2 SVGEGT. The CDR3 runs 15 residues. The chain's CDR3 is CASSYLAGDTGELFF. The CDR3, as DNA: TGTGCCAGCAGTTACCTAGCGGGGGATACCGGGGAGCTGTTTTTT.

Details on this clonotype: It may be a read error: a sequence one base away is much more abundant. This rearrangement joins TRBV20-1 to TRBJ2-2, with a weak D call TRBD2 (5 bases). This CDR3 has 14 amino acids. CDR1 and CDR2 (germline): DFQATT, SNEGSKA (reference sequence). The CDR3 nucleotides read TGCAGTGCTAGAGTTGAAGCGAACACCGGGGAGCTGTGTTTT. Translation: CSARVEANTGELCF.

This clonotype was seen a handful of times. The J gene is TRBJ1-2, the V gene TRBV11-2; D gene unclear. Germline V gene lookup returns CDR1 SGHAT and CDR2 FQNNGV. Trimming took off 4 bases at V and 7 bases at J, with 13 bases between the two ends. The CDR3 is 13 residues long. The CDR3 here is CASSYTLRVGYTF. The CDR3 nucleotides are TGTGCCAGCAGCTACACTTTGAGGGTTGGCTACACCTTC. Full variable domain (remainder filled in from reference TRBV11-2 and TRBJ1-2): EAGVAQSPRYKIIEKRQSVAFWCNPISGHATLYWYQQILGQGPKLLIQFQNNGVVDDSQLPKDRFSAERLKGVDSTLKIQPAKLEDSAVYLCASSYTLRVGYTFGSGTRLTVV.